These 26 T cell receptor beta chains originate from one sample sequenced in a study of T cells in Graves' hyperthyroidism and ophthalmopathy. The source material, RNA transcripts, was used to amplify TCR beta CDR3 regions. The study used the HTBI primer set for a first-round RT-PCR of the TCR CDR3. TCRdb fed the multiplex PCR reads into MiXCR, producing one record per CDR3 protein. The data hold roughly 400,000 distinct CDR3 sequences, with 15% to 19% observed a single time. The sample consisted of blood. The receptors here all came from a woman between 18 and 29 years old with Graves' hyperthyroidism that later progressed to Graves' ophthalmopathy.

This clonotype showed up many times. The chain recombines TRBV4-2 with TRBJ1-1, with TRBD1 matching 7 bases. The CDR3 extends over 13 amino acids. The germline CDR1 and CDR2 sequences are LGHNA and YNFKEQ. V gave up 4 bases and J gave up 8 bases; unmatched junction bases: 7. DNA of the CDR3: TGTGCCAGCAGCCCGCGACAGGGTGGCGAAGCTTTCTTT. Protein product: CASSPRQGGEAFF.

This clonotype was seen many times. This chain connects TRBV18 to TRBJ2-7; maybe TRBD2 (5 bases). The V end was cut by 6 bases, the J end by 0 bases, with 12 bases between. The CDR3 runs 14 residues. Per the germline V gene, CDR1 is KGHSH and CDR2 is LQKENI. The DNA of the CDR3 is TGTGCCAGCTCCAATCGGGATGGCTCCTACGAGCAGTACTTC. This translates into CASSNRDGSYEQYF.

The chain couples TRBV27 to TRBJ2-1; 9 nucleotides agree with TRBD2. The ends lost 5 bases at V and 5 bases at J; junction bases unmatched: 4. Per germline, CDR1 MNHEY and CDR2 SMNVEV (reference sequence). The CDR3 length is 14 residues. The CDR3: CASSIAGEHNEQFF. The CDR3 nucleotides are TGTGCCAGCAGTATAGCGGGAGAGCACAATGAGCAGTTCTTC.

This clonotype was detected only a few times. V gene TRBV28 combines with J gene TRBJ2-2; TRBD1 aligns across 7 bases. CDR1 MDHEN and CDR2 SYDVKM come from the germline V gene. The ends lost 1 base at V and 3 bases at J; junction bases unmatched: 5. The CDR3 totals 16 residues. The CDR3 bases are TGTGCCAGCAGTTTATTCGGGGACAGAGACACCGGGGAGCTGTTTTTT. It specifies CASSLFGDRDTGELFF. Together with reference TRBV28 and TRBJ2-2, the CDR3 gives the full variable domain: DVKVTQSSRYLVKRTGEKVFLECVQDMDHENMFWYRQDPGLGLRLIYFSYDVKMKEKGDIPEGYSVSREKKERFSLILESASTNQTSMYLCASSLFGDRDTGELFFGEGSRLTVL.

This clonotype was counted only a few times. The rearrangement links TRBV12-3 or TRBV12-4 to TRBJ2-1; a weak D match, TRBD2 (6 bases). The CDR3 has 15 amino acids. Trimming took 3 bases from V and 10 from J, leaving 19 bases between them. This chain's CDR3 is CASSFTEGGVWEQFF. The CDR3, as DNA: TGTGCCAGCAGTTTTACCGAGGGAGGAGTATGGGAGCAGTTCTTC.

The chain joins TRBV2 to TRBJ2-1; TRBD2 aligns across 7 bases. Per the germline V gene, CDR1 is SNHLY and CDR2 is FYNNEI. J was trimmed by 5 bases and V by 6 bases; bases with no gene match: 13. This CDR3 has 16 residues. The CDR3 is CASRGWGGDAHNEQFF. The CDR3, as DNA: TGTGCCAGCAGGGGGTGGGGGGGGGATGCGCACAATGAGCAGTTCTTC.

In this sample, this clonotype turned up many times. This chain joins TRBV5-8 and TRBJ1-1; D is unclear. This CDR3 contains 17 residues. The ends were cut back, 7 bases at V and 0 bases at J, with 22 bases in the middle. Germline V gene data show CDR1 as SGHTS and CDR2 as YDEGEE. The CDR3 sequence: CASVISGPSFMNTEAFF. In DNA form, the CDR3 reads TGTGCCAGCGTCATAAGCGGGCCTAGCTTCATGAACACTGAAGCTTTCTTT.

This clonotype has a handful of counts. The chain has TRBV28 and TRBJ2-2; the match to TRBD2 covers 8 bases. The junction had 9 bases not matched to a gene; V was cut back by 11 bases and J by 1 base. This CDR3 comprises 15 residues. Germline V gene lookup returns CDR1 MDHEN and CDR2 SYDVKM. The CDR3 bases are TGTGCCTCCCGGGTAGCGGGAATGAACACCGGGGAGCTGTTTTTT. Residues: CASRVAGMNTGELFF.

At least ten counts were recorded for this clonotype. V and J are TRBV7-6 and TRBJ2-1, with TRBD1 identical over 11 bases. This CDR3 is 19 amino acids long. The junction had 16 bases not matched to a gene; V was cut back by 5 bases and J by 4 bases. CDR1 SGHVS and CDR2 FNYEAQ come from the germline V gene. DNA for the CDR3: TGTGCCAGCAGCCCTATTGATCTGACCGGGACAGGGGGGTACAATGAGCAGTTCTTC. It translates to CASSPIDLTGTGGYNEQFF.

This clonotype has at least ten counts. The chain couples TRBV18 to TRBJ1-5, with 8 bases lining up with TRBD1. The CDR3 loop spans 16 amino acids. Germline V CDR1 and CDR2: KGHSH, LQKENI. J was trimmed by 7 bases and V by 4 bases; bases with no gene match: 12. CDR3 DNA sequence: TGTGCCAGCTCACTAATAGGACAGGGAGGAGGACAGCCCCAGCATTTT. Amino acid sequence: CASSLIGQGGGQPQHF.

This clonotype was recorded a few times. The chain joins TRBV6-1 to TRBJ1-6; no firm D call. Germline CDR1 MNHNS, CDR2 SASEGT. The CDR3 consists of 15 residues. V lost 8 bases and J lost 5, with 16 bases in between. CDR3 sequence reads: CASRIAGIHNSPLHF. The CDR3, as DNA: TGTGCCAGCCGTATCGCCGGGATTCATAATTCACCCCTCCACTTT.

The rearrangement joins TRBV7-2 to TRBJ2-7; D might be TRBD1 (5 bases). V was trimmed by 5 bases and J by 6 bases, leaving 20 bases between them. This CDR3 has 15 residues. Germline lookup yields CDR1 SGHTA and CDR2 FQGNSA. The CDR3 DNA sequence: TGTGCCAGCAGCGAACTCGGACAAACAACCTCCGAGCAGTACTTC. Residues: CASSELGQTTSEQYF.

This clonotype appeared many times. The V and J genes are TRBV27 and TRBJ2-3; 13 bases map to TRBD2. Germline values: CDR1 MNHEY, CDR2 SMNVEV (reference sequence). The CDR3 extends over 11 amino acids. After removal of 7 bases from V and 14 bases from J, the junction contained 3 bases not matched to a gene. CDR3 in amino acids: CASIGLAGVYF. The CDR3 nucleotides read TGTGCCAGCATCGGACTAGCGGGAGTGTATTTT.

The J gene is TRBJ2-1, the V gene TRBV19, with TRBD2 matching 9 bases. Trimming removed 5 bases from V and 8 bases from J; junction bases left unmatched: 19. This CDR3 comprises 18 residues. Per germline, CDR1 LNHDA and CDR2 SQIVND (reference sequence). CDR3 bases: TGTGCCAGTAGTGGGGGGGCGAGGGGCGGGAGGGCCTTCTATGAGCAGTTCTTC. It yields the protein CASSGGARGGRAFYEQFF.

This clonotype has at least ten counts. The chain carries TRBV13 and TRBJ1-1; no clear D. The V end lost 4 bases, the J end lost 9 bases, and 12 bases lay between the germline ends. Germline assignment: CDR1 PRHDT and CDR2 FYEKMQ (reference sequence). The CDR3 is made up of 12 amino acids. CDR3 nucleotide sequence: TGTGCCAGCAGCTATAAGACTCTTAAAGCTTTCTTT. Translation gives CASSYKTLKAFF.

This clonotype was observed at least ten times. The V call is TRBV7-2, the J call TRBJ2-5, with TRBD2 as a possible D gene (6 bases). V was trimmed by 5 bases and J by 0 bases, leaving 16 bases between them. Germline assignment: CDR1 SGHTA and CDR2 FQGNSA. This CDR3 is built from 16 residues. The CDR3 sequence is CASSRGLNSYQETQYF. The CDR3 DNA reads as TGTGCCAGCAGCCGGGGACTTAACTCGTACCAAGAGACCCAGTACTTC.

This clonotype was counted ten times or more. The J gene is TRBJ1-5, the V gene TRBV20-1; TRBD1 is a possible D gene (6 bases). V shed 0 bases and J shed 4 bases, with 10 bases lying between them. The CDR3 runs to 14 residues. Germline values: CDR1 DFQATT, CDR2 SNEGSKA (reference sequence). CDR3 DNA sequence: TGCAGTGCTAGAGAGCAACAGGGTAATCAGCCCCAGCATTTT. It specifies CSAREQQGNQPQHF.

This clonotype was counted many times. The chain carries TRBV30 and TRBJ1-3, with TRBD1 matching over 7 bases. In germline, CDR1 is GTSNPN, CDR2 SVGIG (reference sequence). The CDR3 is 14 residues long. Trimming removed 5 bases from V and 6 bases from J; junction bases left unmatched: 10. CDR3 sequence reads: CAWDQGQSLNTIYF. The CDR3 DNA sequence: TGTGCCTGGGACCAGGGACAGAGCCTAAACACCATATATTTT.

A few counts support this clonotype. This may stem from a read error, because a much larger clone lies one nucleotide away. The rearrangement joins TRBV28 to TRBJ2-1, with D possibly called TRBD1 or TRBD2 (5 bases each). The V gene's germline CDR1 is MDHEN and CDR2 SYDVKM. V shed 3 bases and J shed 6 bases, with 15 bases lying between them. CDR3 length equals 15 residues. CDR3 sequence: CASSFGAIDSNEQFF. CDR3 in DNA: TGTGCCAGCAGTTTCGGGGCAATCGACAGCAATGAGCAGTTCTTC.

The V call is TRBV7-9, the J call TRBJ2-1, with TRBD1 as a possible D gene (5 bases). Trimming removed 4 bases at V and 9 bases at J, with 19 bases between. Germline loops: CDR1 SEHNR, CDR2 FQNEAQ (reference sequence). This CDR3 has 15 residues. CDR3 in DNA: TGTGCCAGCAGCTCCCCCGTAGGGGTTTGGGGTGAGCAGTTCTTC. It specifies CASSSPVGVWGEQFF. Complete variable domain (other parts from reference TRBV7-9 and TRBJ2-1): DTGVSQNPRHKITKRGQNVTFRCDPISEHNRLYWYRQTLGQGPEFLTYFQNEAQLEKSRLLSDRFSAERPKGSFSTLEIQRTEQGDSAMYLCASSSPVGVWGEQFFGPGTRLTVL.

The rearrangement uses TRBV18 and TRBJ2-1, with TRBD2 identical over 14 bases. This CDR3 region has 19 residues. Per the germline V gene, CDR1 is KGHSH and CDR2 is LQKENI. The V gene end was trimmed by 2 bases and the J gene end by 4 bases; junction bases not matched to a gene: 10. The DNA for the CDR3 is TGTGCCAGCTCACCAATTGTCGGGACTAGCGGGAGTAGTTACAATGAGCAGTTCTTC. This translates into CASSPIVGTSGSSYNEQFF.

CDR3 DNA: TGCAGTGCTTACCGGGACAGGGGTGGGGAGCAGTACTTC. Translation gives CSAYRDRGGEQYF. The J gene is TRBJ2-7, the V gene TRBV20-1; the match to TRBD1 covers 10 bases. V shed 5 bases and J 7 bases; nucleotides not matched to a gene: 8. Germline-derived CDR1 and CDR2 are DFQATT and SNEGSKA (reference sequence). This CDR3 comprises 13 residues.

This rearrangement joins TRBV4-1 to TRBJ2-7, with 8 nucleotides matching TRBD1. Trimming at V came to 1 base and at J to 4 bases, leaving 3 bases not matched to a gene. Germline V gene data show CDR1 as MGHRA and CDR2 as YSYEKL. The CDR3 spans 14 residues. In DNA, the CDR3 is TGCGCCAGCAGCCAAGGGACAGGGTGGTACGAGCAGTACTTC. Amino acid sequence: CASSQGTGWYEQYF.

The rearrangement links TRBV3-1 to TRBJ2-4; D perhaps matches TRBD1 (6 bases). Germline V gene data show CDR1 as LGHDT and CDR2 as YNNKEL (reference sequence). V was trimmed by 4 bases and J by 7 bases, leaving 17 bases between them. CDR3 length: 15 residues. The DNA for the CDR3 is TGTGCCAGCAGCCCCCGCGGCAGGGGTGACAACATTCAGTACTTC. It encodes CASSPRGRGDNIQYF.

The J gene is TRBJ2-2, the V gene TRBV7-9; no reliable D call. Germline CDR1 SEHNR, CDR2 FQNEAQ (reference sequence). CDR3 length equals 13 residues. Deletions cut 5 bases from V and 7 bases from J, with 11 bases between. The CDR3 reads CASSPYGDGELFF. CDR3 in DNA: TGTGCCAGCAGCCCCTATGGGGACGGGGAGCTGTTTTTT.

CDR3 in DNA: TGTGCCAGCAGCCCTCAGGCAGTGTCCACCGGGGAGCTGTTTTTT. Translated, it gives CASSPQAVSTGELFF. This chain connects TRBV5-4 to TRBJ2-2; D remains unclear. This CDR3 is built from 15 residues. Germline lookup yields CDR1 SGHNT and CDR2 YYREEE (reference sequence). The V end lost 4 bases, the J end lost 4 bases, and 14 bases lay between the germline ends.